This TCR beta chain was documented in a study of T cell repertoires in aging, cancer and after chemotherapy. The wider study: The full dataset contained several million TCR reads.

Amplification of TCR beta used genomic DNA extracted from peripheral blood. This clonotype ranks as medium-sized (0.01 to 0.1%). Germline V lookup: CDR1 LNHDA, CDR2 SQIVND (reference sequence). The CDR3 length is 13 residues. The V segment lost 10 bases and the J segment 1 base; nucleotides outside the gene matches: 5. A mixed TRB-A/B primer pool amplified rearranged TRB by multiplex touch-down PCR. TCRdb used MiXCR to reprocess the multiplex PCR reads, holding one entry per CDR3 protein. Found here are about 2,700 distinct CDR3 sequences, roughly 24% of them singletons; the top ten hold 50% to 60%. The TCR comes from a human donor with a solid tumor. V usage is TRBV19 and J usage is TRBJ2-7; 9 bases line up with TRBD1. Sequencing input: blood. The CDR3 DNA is TGTGCCACCCAAGGACAGGGGTCCTACGAGCAGTACTTC. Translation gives CATQGQGSYEQYF.